This section outlines one TCR beta chain sequence together with its context. The data are from a study of T-cell memory formation after mild COVID-19. Germline V gene lookup returns CDR1 DFQATT and CDR2 SNEGSKA (reference sequence). The ends were cut back, 6 bases at V and 11 bases at J, with 16 bases in the middle. The CDR3 is made up of 11 amino acids. MiXCR was run by TCRdb on the 5' RACE reads, yielding one entry per CDR3 protein. The table includes about 310,000 distinct CDR3 sequences, just under 20% detected once. The chain joins TRBV20-1 to TRBJ1-1, with D uncertain. This TCR was sampled from a man younger than 35 who had mild COVID-19 (a few samples of this study predate the infection). Cell type and time point are not known. Sequenced: PBMCs or a T cell subset sorted from them (not recorded which). The CDR3 coding sequence is TGCAGTGCCACGATTGCAGGCCCCGCTTTCTTT. Its translation is CSATIAGPAFF.